This T cell receptor beta chain was captured in a study of blood T cell repertoires in COVID-19. Participants were aged about 18 to 89 years, lived in under 30 US areas, and enrolled virtually. Donors were grouped by their self-reported clinical history. With 1 base removed from V and 0 bases from J, the gap between germline ends came to 10 bases. Germline CDR1 reads MDHEN; CDR2 reads SYDVKM. The CDR3 has 17 amino acids. Produced via immunoSEQ multiplex PCR; TCRdb's table is partial and in-frame only. The table includes under 300,000 clones, 80% to 90% detected once. The V gene is TRBV28, the J gene TRBJ2-6, with D maybe TRBD1 (5 bases). Material for sequencing was PBMCs or T cells enriched from blood (not recorded which). The sequence was obtained from a woman aged 40 to 49 who had been exposed to COVID-19. The CDR3 coding sequence is TGTGCCAGCAGTTTATCCCCAGGGATCTCTGGGGCCAACGTCCTGACTTTC. It codes for CASSLSPGISGANVLTF.